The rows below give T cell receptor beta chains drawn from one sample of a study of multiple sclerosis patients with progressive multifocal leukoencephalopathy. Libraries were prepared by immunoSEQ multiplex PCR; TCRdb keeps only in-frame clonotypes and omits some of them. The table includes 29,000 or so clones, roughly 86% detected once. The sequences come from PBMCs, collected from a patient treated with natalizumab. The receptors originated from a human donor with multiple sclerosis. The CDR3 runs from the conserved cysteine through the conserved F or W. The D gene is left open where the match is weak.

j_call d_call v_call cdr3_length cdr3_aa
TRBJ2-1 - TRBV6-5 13 CASSYGDRTLEFF
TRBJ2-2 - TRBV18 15 CASSPRAGPTGELFF
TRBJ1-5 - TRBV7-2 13 CASSPSRDQPQHF
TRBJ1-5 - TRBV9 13 CASSVEVGQPQHF
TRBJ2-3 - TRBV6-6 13 CASSPRDIGTQYF
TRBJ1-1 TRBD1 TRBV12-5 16 CASGLDRTGWDTEAFF
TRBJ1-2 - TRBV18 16 CASSPGGGANSYGYTF
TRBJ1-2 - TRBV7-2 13 CAGESGEGYGYTF
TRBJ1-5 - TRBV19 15 CASSIPGDSNQPQHF
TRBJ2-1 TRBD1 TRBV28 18 CASSLSRDRFRAYNEQFF
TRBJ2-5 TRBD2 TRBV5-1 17 CASSPSPSGRRGETQYF
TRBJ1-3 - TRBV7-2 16 CASSLAPGAAGNTIYF
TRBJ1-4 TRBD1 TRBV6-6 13 CASRSDRVGKLFF
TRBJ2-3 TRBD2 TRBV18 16 CASSPSLAGYTDTQYF
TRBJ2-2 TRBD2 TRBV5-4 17 CASSLRMSGSGTGELFF
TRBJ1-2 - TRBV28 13 CASSWDYRRGYTF
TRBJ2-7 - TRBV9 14 CASSVNVASYEQYF
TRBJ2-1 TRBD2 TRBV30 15 CAWSRRAGAHNEQFF
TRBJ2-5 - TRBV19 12 CASSTLKETQYF
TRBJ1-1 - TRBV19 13 CASTRNMDTEAFF
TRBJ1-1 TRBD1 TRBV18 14 CASSRPTGDTEAFF
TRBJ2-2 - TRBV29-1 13 CSVSGIRTGELFF
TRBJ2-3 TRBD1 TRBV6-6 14 CASRAGTATDTQYF
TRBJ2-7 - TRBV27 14 CASKAHKTPYEQYF
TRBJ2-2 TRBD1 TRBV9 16 CASSVQGAKRTGELFF
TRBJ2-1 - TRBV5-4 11 CASSFYNEQFF
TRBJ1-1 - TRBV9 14 CASSVAGGDTEAFF
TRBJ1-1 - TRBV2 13 CASRPPERTEAFF
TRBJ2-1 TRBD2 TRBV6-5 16 CASSYLTSGRRSEQFF
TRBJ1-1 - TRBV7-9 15 CASSLSSTGNTEAFF
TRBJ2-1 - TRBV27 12 CASSQPMGEQFF
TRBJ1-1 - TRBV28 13 CAFRGATRTEAFF
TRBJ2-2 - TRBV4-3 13 CASSEQTTGELFF
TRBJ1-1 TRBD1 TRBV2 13 CATRDRQNTEAFF
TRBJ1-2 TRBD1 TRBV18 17 CASSPNSRGLENYGYTF
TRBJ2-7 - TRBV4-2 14 CASSQDLIAYEQYF
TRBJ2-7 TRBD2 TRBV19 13 CASSPGGRYEQYF
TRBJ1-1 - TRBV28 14 CASSFGHGGTEAFF
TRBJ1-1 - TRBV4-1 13 CASSQGGSTEAFF
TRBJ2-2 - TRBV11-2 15 CASSLGSFDTGELFF
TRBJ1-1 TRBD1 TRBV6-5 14 CASKHRGPNTEAFF
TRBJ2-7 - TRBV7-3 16 CASSPQGGVSFYEQYF
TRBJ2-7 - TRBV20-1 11 CSARVSVMQYF
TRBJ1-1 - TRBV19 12 CASSRGNTEAFF
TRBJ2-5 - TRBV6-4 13 CASSDMVGETQYF
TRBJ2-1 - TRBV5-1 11 CASSLIGEQFF
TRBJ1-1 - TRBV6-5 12 CASSYSGIEAFF
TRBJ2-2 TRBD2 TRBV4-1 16 CASSQDLLRGTGELFF
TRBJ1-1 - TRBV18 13 CASSRGGNTEAFF
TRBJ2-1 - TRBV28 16 CASRSAGGLIYNEQFF
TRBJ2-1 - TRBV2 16 CASSERQMSSYNEQFF
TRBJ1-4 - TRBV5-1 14 CASSLGSLGEKLFF
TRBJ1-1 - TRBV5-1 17 CASSYSGDGMGSTEAFF
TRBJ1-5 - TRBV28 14 CASSPGTVNQPQHF
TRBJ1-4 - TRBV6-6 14 CASSYSIEGEKLFF
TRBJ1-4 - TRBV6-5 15 CASSHRVATNEKLFF
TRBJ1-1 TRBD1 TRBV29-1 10 CSVTGTEGGF